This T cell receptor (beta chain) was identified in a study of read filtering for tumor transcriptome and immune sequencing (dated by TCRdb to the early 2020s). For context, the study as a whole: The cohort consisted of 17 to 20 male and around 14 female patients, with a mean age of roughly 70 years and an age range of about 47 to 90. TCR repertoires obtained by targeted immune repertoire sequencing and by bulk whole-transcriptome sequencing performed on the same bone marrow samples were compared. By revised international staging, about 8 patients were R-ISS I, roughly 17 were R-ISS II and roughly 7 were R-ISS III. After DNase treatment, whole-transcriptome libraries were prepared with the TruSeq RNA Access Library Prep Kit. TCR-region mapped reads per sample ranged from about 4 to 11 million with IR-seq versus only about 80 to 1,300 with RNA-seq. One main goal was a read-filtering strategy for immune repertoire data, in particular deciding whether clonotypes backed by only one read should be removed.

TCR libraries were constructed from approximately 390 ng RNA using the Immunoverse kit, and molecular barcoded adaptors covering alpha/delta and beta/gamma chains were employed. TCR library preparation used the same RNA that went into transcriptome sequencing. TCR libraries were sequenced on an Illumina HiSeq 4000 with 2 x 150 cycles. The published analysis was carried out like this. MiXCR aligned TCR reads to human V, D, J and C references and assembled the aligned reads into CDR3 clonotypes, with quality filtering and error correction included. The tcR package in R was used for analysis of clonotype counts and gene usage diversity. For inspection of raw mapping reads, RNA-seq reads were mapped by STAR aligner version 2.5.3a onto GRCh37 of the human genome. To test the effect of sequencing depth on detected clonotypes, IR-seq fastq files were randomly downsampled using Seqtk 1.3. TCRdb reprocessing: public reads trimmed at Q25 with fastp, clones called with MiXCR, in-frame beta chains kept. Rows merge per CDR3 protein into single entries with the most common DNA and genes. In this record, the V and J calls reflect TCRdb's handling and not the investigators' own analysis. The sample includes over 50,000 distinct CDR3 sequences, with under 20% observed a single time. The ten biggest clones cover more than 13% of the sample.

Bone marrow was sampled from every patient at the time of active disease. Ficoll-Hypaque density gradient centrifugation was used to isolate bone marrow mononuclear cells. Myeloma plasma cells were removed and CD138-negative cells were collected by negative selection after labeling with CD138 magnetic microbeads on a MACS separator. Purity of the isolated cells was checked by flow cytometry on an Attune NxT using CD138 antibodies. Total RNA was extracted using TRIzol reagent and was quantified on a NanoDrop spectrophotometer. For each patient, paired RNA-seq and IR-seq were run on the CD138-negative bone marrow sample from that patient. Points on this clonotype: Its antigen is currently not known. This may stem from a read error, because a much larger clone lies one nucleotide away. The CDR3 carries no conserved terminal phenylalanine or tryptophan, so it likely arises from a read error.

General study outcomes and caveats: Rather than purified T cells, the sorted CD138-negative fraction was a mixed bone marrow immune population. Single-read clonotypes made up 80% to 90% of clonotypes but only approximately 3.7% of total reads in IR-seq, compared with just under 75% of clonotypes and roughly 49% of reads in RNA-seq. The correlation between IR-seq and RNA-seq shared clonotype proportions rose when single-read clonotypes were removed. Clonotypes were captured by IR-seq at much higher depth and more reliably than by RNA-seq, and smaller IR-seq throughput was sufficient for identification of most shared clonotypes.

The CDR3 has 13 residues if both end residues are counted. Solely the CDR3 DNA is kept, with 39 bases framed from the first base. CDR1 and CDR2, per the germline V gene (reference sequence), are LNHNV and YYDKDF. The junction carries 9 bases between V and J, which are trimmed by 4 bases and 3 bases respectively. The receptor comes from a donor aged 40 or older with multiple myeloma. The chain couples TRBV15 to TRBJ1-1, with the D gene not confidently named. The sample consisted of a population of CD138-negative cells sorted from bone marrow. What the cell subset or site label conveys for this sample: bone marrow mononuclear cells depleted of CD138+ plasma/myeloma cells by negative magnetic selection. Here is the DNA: TGTGCCACCAGCATAGGGAAAGACACTGAAGCTTTCATT. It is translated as CATSIGKDTEAFI.